This TCR beta chain appears in the sequencing data of a study of T cells expressing NK-cell markers. Study-level results: No clear determination of HCMV specificity was made for expanded NKG2C+ T cell clones. In a handful of donors, dominant CD3+CD56+NKG2C+ clones formed about 1.0-8% of CD8+ cells.

From the 5' RACE reads, TCRdb lists one entry per CDR3 protein and no DNA. The sample table includes some 190,000 distinct CDR3 sequences. As concerns this clonotype: What it binds is unknown.

The receptor's source is a man aged 18 to 69 in good health. Sequencing used blood T cells: a sorted CD56 or NKG2C T cell subset, CD4+ or CD8+ T cells, or bulk PBMC T cells (not recorded which).

CDR3 loop: CASSGQGAPYNEQFF. The J gene is TRBJ2-1, the V gene TRBV7-6; the D call from TCRdb, TRBD1, cannot be confirmed without DNA. Per the germline V gene, CDR1 is SGHVS and CDR2 is FNYEAQ. The CDR3 is 15 amino acids.